These T cell receptor beta chains were read from a single sample in a study of T cell changes during pregnancy in multiple sclerosis. TCRdb's copy holds only in-frame clones and misses some; the assay was immunoSEQ multiplex PCR. The table lists about 40,000 clones, over 85% of them singletons. The specimen comprised peripheral blood, sampled before pregnancy. These TCRs come from a female donor with multiple sclerosis, enrolled in a pregnancy study. The CDR3 runs from the conserved cysteine through the conserved F or W. Fields, in order: V gene, CDR3 protein.

TRBV28,CASSTWGGGYEQYF
TRBV10-3,CAISYSWIIAEQETQYF
TRBV27,CASKAQGARTDTQYF
TRBV27,CASSRQGAPQETQYF
TRBV2,CASSAGQGKGQETQYF
TRBV13,CASSLGAPQGAWTDTQYF
TRBV6-1,CASSEGRALMNEQYF
TRBV6-4,CASSDSRPGLSPCEQYF
TRBV5-1,CASSLRDTNTEAFF
TRBV7-9,CASSLAMGADNTEAFF
TRBV30,CASAQGYQETQYF
TRBV19,CASTWASGNEQFF
TRBV18,CASSPGPEMYGYTF
TRBV30,CAWSRGNSPLHF
TRBV30,CAWSVGRVGEETQYF
TRBV7-6,CASSIGTENGELFF
TRBV14,CASSQSTGGFTEAFF
TRBV6-5,CASSSGTSGSDEQFF
TRBV27,CASCLAYSRLTYEQYF
TRBV4-3,CASSQLTGTGNEKLFF
TRBV28,CASSTTGVYYGYTF
TRBV28,CASSYPGTGDSGRARDTQYF
TRBV5-1,CASSLEQAGGPTGELFF
TRBV6-5,CASSSDTGSIYGYTF
TRBV6-6,CASTPELNTEAFF
TRBV5-5,CASSYRGAAGNGYTF
TRBV6-5,CASSYAWTGSDGYTF
TRBV6-5,CASSYGLAYNEQFF
TRBV11-2,CASSPDRREVEGYTF
TRBV9,CASSTRTSSDTQYF
TRBV28,CASSLPDYGYTF
TRBV27,CASSGDSDTEAFF
TRBV10-3,CAISGTSGSYEQYF
TRBV7-2,CASSFLSGGGGYEQYF
TRBV6-1,CASGSGGQPQHF
TRBV27,CASSLSWSGTGFATNEKLFF
TRBV11-1,CASSSRLAGPDEQYF
TRBV6-5,CATSGFGEQFF
TRBV6-1,CASSEQGQSYGYTF
TRBV7-9,CASSLTGGEDEQYF
TRBV27,CASSQGSSYNEQFF
TRBV29-1,CSVAYFNEQFF
TRBV30,CAWNPSSYNEQFF
TRBV7-2,CASSEDRGRAQHF